Given below is one TCR beta chain in context. The data stem from a study of T cells in Graves' hyperthyroidism and ophthalmopathy. The V and J ends lost 5 bases and 5 bases, in that order; junction bases with no gene match: 5. The CDR3 contains 15 residues. RNA transcripts served as the template for amplifying TCR beta CDR3 regions. Initially, a first-round RT-PCR of the TCR CDR3 employed the HTBI primer set. MiXCR was run by TCRdb on the multiplex PCR reads, yielding one entry per CDR3 protein. The data hold 560,000 or so distinct CDR3 sequences, with about 20% observed a single time. V gene TRBV12-3 or TRBV12-4 combines with J gene TRBJ2-7; 14 bases fit TRBD2. The sequencing sample was made of blood. This TCR was recovered from a man in his forties with Graves' ophthalmopathy. Here the CDR3 DNA reads TGTGCCAGCAGTCCGACTAGCGGGAGGGCCCACGAGCAGTACTTC. As protein: CASSPTSGRAHEQYF.